This T cell receptor (beta chain) is from a study of blood T cells in healthy people across ages. Study observations and caveats: When set beside aged donors, long-lived donors presented more naive CD4+ cells and higher diversity.

V was pared by 5 bases and J by 5 bases, with 13 bases between. Germline CDR1 reads SGHTA; CDR2 reads FQGNSA. This CDR3 contains 13 residues. Each donor's blood draw was roughly 9.5 milliliters of peripheral blood. A J-beta primer mix and a sample-barcoded 5' primer were used in a second PCR of about 6 to 12 cycles. MiXCR was run by TCRdb on the 5' RACE reads, yielding one entry per CDR3 protein. The sample includes hundreds of thousands of distinct CDR3 sequences, 49% of them seen just once. A few counts support this clonotype. Its target is unknown. Input material: blood. The clonotype comes from an older woman in good health. The J gene is TRBJ2-7, the V gene TRBV7-2; D is undetermined. CDR3 sequence: CASSMERSDEQYF. The CDR3 coding sequence is TGTGCCAGCAGCATGGAAAGGTCCGACGAGCAGTACTTC.